This T cell receptor (beta chain) was retrieved from a study of glioma-infiltrating T cells. Using RNA template, CDR3s of TCR alpha and beta were amplified with iRepertoire arm-PCR. One entry per CDR3 protein, called by TCRdb with MiXCR from the multiplex PCR reads. This table holds around 190,000 distinct CDR3 sequences, more than 35% found once. Trimming cost V 1 base and J 0 bases, with 3 bases left between them. This CDR3 region has 13 residues. Germline V gene data show CDR1 as KGHSH and CDR2 as LQKENI. The table lists this clonotype with many counts. The V call is TRBV18, the J call TRBJ1-1; D gene uncertain. This sequence was found in a human donor with low-grade glioma or glioblastoma, undergoing nonglioma brain surgery, or in good health (not recorded which). Sequencing was done on a sample of glioma tissue, nonneoplastic brain tissue, or PBMCs (not recorded which). The DNA for the CDR3 is TGTGCCAGCTCACCACAAGTGAACACTGAAGCTTTCTTT. The encoded protein is CASSPQVNTEAFF.